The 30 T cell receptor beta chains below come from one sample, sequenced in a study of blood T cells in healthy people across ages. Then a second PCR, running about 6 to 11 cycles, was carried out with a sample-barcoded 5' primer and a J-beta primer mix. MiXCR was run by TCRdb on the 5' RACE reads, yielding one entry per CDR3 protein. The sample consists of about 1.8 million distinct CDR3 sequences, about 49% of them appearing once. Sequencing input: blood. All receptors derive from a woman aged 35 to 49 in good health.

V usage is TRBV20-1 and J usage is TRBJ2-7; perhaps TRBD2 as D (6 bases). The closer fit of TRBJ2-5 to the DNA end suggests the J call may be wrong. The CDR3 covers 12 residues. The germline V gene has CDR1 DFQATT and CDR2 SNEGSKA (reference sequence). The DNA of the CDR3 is TGCAGTGCTAAGCGGGCAGCGGAGACCCAGTACTTC. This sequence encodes CSAKRAAETQYF.

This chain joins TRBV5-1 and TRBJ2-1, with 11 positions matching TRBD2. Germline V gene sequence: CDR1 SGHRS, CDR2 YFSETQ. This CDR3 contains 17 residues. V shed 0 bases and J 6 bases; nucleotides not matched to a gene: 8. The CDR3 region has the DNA TGCGCCAGCAGCTTGGTTTTAGCGGGGGGGCCGGCCAATGAGCAGTTCTTC. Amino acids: CASSLVLAGGPANEQFF.

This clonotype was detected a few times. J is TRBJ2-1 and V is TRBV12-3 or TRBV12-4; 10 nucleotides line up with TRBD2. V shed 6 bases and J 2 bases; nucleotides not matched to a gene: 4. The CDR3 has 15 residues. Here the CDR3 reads CASSYSGRPYNEQFF. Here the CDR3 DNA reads TGTGCCAGCAGCTATAGCGGGAGGCCCTACAATGAGCAGTTCTTC.

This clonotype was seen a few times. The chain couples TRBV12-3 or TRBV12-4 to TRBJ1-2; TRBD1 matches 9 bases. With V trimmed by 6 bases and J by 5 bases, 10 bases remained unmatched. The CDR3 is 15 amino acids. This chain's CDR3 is CASSMTGGVVYGYTF. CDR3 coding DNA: TGTGCCAGCAGCATGACAGGGGGAGTAGTTTATGGCTACACCTTC.

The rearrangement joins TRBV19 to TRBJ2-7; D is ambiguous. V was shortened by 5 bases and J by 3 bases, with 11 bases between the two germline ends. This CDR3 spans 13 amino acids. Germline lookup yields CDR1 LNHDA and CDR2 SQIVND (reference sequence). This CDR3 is CASSPNDIYEQYF. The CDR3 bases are TGTGCCAGTAGTCCCAACGACATCTACGAGCAGTACTTC.

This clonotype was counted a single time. This chain's CDR3 is CASRPGTSTYEQYF. For the CDR3, the DNA is TGTGCCAGCAGACCCGGGACATCCACCTACGAGCAGTACTTC. The chain uses TRBV6-2 or TRBV6-3 and TRBJ2-7, with D perhaps TRBD1 (6 bases). V gave up 6 bases and J gave up 2 bases, with 14 bases separating them. CDR1 and CDR2 from the germline V gene are MNHEY and SVGEGT. This CDR3 is 14 amino acids long.

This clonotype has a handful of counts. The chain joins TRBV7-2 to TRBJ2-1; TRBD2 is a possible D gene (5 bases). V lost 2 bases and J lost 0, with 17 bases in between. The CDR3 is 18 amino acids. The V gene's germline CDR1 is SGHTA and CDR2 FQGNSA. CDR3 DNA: TGTGCCAGCAGCTTAAGCGTGGCGGGCCTTAGCTCCTACAATGAGCAGTTCTTC. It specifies CASSLSVAGLSSYNEQFF.

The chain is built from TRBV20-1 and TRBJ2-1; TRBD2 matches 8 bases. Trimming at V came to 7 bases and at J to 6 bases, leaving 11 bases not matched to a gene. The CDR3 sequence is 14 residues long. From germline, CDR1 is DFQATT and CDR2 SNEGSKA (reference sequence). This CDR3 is CSGSTGRGGNEQFF. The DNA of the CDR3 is TGCAGTGGTTCGACCGGCCGGGGGGGCAATGAGCAGTTCTTC.

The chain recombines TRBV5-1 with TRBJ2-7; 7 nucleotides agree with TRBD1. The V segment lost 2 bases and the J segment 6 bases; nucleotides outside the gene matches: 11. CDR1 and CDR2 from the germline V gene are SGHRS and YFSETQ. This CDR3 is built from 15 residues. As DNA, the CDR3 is TGCGCCAGCAGCTTAGGACAGGCGGACTTCAGCGAGCAGTACTTC. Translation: CASSLGQADFSEQYF.

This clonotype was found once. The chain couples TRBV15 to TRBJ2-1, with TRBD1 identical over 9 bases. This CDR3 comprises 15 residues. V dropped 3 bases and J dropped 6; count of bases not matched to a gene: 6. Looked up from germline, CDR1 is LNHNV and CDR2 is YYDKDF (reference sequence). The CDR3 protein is CATSSPPGQGNEQFF. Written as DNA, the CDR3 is TGTGCCACCAGCAGCCCCCCGGGACAGGGCAATGAGCAGTTCTTC. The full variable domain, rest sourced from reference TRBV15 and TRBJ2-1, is DAMVIQNPRYQVTQFGKPVTLSCSQTLNHNVMYWYQQKSSQAPKLLFHYYDKDFNNEADTPDNFQSRRPNTSFCFLDIRSPGLGDTAMYLCATSSPPGQGNEQFFGPGTRLTVL.

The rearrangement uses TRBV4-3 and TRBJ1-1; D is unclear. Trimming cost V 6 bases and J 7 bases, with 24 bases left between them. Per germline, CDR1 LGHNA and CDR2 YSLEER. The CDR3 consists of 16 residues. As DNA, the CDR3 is TGCGCCAGCAGTCAAACAGAGGGTCGACCAGGAGGTGAAGCTTTCTTT. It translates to CASSQTEGRPGGEAFF.

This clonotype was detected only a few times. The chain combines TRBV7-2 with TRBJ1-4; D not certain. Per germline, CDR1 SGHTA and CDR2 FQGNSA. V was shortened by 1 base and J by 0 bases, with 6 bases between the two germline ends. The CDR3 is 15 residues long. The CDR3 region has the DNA TGTGCCAGCAGCTTAGGACGGGCAACTAATGAAAAACTGTTTTTT. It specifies CASSLGRATNEKLFF.

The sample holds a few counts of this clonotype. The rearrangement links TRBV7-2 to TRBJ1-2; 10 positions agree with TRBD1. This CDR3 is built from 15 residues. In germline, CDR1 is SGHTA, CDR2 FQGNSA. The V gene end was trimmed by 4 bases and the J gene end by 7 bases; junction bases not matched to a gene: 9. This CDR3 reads CASSSTPDRGIGYTF. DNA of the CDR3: TGTGCCAGCAGCTCCACCCCGGACAGGGGGATTGGCTACACCTTC. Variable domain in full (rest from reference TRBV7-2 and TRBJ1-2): GAGVSQSPSNKVTEKGKDVELRCDPISGHTALYWYRQSLGQGLEFLIYFQGNSAPDKSGLPSDRFSAERTGGSVSTLTIQRTQQEDSAVYLCASSSTPDRGIGYTFGSGTRLTVV.

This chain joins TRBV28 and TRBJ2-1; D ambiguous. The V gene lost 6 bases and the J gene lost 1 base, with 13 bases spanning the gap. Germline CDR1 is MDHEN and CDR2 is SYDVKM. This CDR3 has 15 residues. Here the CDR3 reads CASSPSTFSYNEQFF. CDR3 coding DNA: TGTGCCAGCAGCCCATCCACCTTTTCCTACAATGAGCAGTTCTTC.

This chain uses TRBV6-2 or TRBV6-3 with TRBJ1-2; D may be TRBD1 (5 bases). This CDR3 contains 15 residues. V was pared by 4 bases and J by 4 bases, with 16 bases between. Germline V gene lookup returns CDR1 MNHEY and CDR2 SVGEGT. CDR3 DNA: TGTGCCAGCAGTTTACCCTCGGCCGGGGCCTATGGCTACACCTTC. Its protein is CASSLPSAGAYGYTF.

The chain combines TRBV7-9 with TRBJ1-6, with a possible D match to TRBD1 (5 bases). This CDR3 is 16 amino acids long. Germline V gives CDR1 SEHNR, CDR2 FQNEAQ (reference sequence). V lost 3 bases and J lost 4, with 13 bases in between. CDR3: CASSFRHGGYNSPLHF. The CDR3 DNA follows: TGTGCCAGCAGCTTCAGACACGGGGGGTATAATTCACCCCTCCACTTT.

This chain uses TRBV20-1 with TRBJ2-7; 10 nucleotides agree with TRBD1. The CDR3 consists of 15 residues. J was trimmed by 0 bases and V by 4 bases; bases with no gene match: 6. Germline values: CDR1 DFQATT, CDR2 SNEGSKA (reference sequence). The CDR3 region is CSAKGDRGPSYEQYF. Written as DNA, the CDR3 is TGCAGTGCTAAGGGGGACAGGGGACCCTCCTACGAGCAGTACTTC.

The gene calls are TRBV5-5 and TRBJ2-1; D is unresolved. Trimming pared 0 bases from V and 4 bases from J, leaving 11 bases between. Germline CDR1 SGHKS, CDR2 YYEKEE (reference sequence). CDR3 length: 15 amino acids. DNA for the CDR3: TGTGCCAGCAGCTTGGACACTGGAAATTACAATGAGCAGTTCTTC. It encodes CASSLDTGNYNEQFF.

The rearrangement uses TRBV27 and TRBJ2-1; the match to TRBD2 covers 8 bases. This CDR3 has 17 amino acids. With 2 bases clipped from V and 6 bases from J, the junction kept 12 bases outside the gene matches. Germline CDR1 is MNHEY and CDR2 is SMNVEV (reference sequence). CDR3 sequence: CASSLGPAGGRVNEQFF. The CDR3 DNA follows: TGTGCCAGCAGTTTAGGGCCGGCGGGGGGCAGAGTCAATGAGCAGTTCTTC.

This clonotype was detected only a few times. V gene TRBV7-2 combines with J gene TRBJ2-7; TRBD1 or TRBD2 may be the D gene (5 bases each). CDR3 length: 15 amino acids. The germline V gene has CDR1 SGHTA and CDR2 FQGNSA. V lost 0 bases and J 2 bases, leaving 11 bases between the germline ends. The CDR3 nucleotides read TGTGCCAGCAGCTTAGCTGGGACGCCTACCTACGAGCAGTACTTC. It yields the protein CASSLAGTPTYEQYF.

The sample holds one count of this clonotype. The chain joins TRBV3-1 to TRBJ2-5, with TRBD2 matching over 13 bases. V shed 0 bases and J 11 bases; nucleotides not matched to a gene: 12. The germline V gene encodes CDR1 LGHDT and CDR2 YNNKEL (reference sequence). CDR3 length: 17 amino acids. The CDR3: CASSQEKGLAGNNEQYF. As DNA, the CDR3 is TGTGCCAGCAGCCAAGAAAAGGGACTAGCGGGGAATAATGAGCAGTACTTC.

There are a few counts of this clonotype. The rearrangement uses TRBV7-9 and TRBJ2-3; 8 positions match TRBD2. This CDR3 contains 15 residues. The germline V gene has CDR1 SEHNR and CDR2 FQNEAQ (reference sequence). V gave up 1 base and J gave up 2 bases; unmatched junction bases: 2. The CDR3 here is CASSLVAGTTDTQYF. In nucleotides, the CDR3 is TGTGCCAGCAGCTTAGTAGCGGGGACCACAGATACGCAGTATTTT.

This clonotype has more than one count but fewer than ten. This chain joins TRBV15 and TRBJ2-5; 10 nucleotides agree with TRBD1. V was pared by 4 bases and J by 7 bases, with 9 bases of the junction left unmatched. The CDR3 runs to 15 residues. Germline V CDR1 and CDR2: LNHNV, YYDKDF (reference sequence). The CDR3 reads CATSKGTGAEGTQYF. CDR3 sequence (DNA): TGTGCCACCAGCAAAGGGACAGGGGCGGAGGGGACCCAGTACTTC.

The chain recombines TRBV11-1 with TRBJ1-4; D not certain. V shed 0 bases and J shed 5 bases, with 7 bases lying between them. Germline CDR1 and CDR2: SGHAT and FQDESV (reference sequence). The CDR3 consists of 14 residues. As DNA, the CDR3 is TGTGCCAGCAGCTTAGCCCCGCCAAATGAAAAACTGTTTTTT. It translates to CASSLAPPNEKLFF.

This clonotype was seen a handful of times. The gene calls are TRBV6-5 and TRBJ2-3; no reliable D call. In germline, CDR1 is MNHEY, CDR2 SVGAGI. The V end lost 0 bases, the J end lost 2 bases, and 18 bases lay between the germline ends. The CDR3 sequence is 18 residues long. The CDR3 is CASSYSLALLPITDTQYF. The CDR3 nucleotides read TGTGCCAGCAGTTACTCCCTCGCTTTACTCCCAATCACAGATACGCAGTATTTT.

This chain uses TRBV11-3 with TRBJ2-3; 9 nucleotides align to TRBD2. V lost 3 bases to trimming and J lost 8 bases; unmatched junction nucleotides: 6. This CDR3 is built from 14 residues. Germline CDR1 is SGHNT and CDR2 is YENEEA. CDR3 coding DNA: TGTGCCAGCAGCTTCGGCGGGGGGGCCAGTACGCAGTATTTT. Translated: CASSFGGGASTQYF. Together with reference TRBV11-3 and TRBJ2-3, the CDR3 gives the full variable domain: EAGVVQSPRYKIIEKKQPVAFWCNPISGHNTLYWYLQNLGQGPELLIRYENEEAVDDSQLPKDRFSAERLKGVDSTLKIQPAELGDSAVYLCASSFGGGASTQYFGPGTRLTVL.

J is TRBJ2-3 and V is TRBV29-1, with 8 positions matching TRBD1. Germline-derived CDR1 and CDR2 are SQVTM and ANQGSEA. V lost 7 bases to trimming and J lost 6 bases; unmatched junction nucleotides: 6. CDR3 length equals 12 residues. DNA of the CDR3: TGCAGCGCGACAGGGGCAATCGATACGCAGTATTTT. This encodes CSATGAIDTQYF.

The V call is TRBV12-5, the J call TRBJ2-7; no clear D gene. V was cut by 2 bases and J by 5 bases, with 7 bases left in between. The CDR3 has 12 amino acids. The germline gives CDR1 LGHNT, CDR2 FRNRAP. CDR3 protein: CASGLTEHEQYF. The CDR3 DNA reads TGTGCTAGTGGTTTGACTGAGCACGAGCAGTACTTC.

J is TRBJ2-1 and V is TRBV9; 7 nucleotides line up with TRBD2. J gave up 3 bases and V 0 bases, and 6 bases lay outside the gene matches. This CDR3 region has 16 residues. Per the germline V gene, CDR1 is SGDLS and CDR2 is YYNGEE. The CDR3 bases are TGTGCCAGCAGCGTAGAGGGAGGGGAGTACTACAATGAGCAGTTCTTC. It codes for CASSVEGGEYYNEQFF.

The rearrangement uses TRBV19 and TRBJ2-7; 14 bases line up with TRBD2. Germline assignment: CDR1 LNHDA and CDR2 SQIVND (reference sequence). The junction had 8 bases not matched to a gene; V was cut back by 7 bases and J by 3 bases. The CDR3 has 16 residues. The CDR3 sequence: CASKLGGLAGDYEQYF. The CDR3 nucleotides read TGTGCCAGTAAATTGGGGGGACTAGCGGGGGACTACGAGCAGTACTTC.